What follows are 25 T cell receptor beta chains derived from one specimen sequenced in a study of blood T cell repertoires in COVID-19. The assay was immunoSEQ multiplex PCR, and TCRdb's table has in-frame clones only and misses some. The sample carries 250,000 to 350,000 clones, 70% to 90% recorded once. The specimen was PBMCs or T cells enriched from blood (not recorded which). The receptors were sampled from a woman younger than 45 who had recovered from COVID-19.

In DNA form, the CDR3 reads TGTGCCAGCAGCTCCCCCGACAACTGGAACACTGAAGCTTTCTTT. Its translation: CASSSPDNWNTEAFF. The V gene is TRBV5-4, the J gene TRBJ1-1; D ambiguous. V lost 3 bases and J lost 1, with 13 bases in between. There are 15 residues in the CDR3. CDR1 SGHNT and CDR2 YYREEE come from the germline V gene (reference sequence).

The table lists this clone with a few counts. The chain uses TRBV10-1 and TRBJ2-7; 8 nucleotides agree with TRBD1. Germline-derived CDR1 and CDR2 are WNHNN and SYGVQD (reference sequence). The CDR3 is 14 residues long. The junction had 8 bases not matched to a gene; V was cut back by 10 bases and J by 0 bases. Here the CDR3 DNA reads TGCGCCAACAGGGGACAGGTGAGCTCCTACGAGCAGTACTTC. It codes for CANRGQVSSYEQYF.

This rearrangement joins TRBV7-2 to TRBJ1-1; D is unclear. The CDR3 is made up of 16 amino acids. CDR1 SGHTA and CDR2 FQGNSA come from the germline V gene. Trimming pared 6 bases from V and 1 base from J, leaving 18 bases between. The CDR3 reads CASRILSPLRNTEAFF. DNA of the CDR3: TGTGCCAGCAGAATTCTGTCCCCACTTAGGAACACTGAAGCTTTCTTT. Full variable domain (rest looked up from reference TRBV7-2 and TRBJ1-1): GAGVSQSPSNKVTEKGKDVELRCDPISGHTALYWYRQSLGQGLEFLIYFQGNSAPDKSGLPSDRFSAERTGGSVSTLTIQRTQQEDSAVYLCASRILSPLRNTEAFFGQGTRLTVV.

The chain recombines TRBV5-4 with TRBJ2-1; 7 bases match TRBD1. V lost 4 bases and J lost 0; bases outside the gene matches: 4. The CDR3 contains 15 residues. Germline V gene sequence: CDR1 SGHNT, CDR2 YYREEE (reference sequence). The chain's CDR3 is CASSHDRASYNEQFF. CDR3 sequence (DNA): TGTGCCAGCAGCCACGACAGGGCCTCCTACAATGAGCAGTTCTTC.

The chain joins TRBV4-2 to TRBJ1-3; 9 positions agree with TRBD1. CDR3 length: 17 amino acids. V shed 0 bases and J 0 bases; nucleotides not matched to a gene: 3. Germline V gene data show CDR1 as LGHNA and CDR2 as YNFKEQ. CDR3: CASSQETGGVSGNTIYF. CDR3 nucleotide sequence: TGTGCCAGCAGCCAAGAGACAGGGGGAGTCTCTGGAAACACCATATATTTT.

The genes are TRBV29-1 and TRBJ2-3, with D maybe TRBD1 (6 bases). This CDR3 is built from 10 residues. The germline V gene has CDR1 SQVTM and CDR2 ANQGSEA. Trimming stripped 4 bases from V and 10 bases from J, with 9 bases between. CDR3 in amino acids: CSVGPGAQYF. CDR3 DNA: TGCAGCGTTGGCCCAGGGGCGCAGTATTTT.

This rearrangement joins TRBV5-6 to TRBJ1-4; no clear D gene. The CDR3 extends over 12 amino acids. Deletions cut 3 bases from V and 14 bases from J, with 14 bases between. The germline gives CDR1 SGHDT, CDR2 YYEEEE. The CDR3 bases are TGTGCCAGCAGCTCCAGGTTCACGAAGCTGTTTTTT. This gives the protein CASSSRFTKLFF.

This rearrangement joins TRBV27 to TRBJ2-5; possible D gene TRBD1, 5 bases. Between the trimmed V and J ends, which lost 5 bases and 3 bases, there was a span of 16 bases. Germline V gene sequence: CDR1 MNHEY, CDR2 SMNVEV (reference sequence). The CDR3 is made up of 15 amino acids. Written as DNA, the CDR3 is TGTGCCAGCAGTCAAAGGCAGGGTTTTGAAGAGACCCAGTACTTC. Encoded protein: CASSQRQGFEETQYF.

The chain is built from TRBV7-2 and TRBJ1-6; D is possibly TRBD1 (6 bases). Germline lookup yields CDR1 SGHTA and CDR2 FQGNSA. This CDR3 contains 15 residues. The V end lost 5 bases, the J end lost 8 bases, and 16 bases lay between the germline ends. The CDR3 here is CASSLQVEGDSPLHF. In DNA form, the CDR3 reads TGTGCCAGCAGCCTACAGGTCGAGGGGGATTCACCCCTCCACTTT.

The chain couples TRBV7-2 to TRBJ1-2, with D hard to call. V was shortened by 4 bases and J by 0 bases, with 15 bases between the two germline ends. CDR3 length: 16 amino acids. Germline V gives CDR1 SGHTA, CDR2 FQGNSA. CDR3 region: CASSSRARRANYGYTF. The DNA of the CDR3 is TGTGCCAGCAGCTCTAGGGCCAGGAGGGCTAACTATGGCTACACCTTC.

The V and J genes are TRBV2 and TRBJ1-2; 8 nucleotides match TRBD1. Losses at the gene ends were 10 bases for V and 2 bases for J; bases not matched to a gene: 6. The CDR3 totals 13 residues. Germline CDR1 reads SNHLY; CDR2 reads FYNNEI. DNA of the CDR3: TGTGCCACGCGACAGGGGCAGAACTATGGCTACACCTTC. It is translated as CATRQGQNYGYTF.

This chain links TRBV10-3 with TRBJ2-5; D may be TRBD1 (6 bases). V was shortened by 6 bases and J by 5 bases, with 16 bases between the two germline ends. Germline V gene lookup returns CDR1 ENHRY and CDR2 SYGVKD. The CDR3 spans 14 residues. CDR3 sequence: CAIRDITQGETQYF. The CDR3 DNA is TGTGCCATCAGGGACATAACCCAGGGGGAGACCCAGTACTTC.

This rearrangement joins TRBV2 to TRBJ1-2; D is undetermined. The ends were cut back, 6 bases at V and 2 bases at J, with 4 bases in the middle. This CDR3 contains 11 residues. Germline V CDR1 and CDR2: SNHLY, FYNNEI. CDR3 bases: TGTGCCAGCAGCGGGAACTATGGCTACACCTTC. This sequence encodes CASSGNYGYTF. The full variable domain, completed using reference TRBV2 and TRBJ1-2, is EPEVTQTPSHQVTQMGQEVILRCVPISNHLYFYWYRQILGQKVEFLVSFYNNEISEKSEIFDDQFSVERPDGSNFTLKIRSTKLEDSAMYFCASSGNYGYTFGSGTRLTVV.

The V call is TRBV9, the J call TRBJ2-2; 8 bases map to TRBD1. Germline V gene data show CDR1 as SGDLS and CDR2 as YYNGEE. The CDR3 totals 15 residues. The V segment lost 4 bases and the J segment 4 bases; nucleotides outside the gene matches: 6. The CDR3 nucleotides read TGTGCCAGCAGCCCAGGGGGCGTTACCACCGGGGAGCTGTTTTTT. This translates into CASSPGGVTTGELFF.

Only one count was recorded for this clone. DNA of the CDR3: TGTGCCAGTAGTACGAACGTGGGGGGTGGCTACACCTTC. This codes for CASSTNVGGGYTF. V gene TRBV19 combines with J gene TRBJ1-2; D possibly corresponds to TRBD1 (5 bases). The V gene lost 4 bases and the J gene lost 7 bases, with 13 bases spanning the gap. This CDR3 is built from 13 residues. Per the germline V gene, CDR1 is LNHDA and CDR2 is SQIVND (reference sequence).

The chain employs TRBV9 and TRBJ1-3; TRBD1 matches at 8 bases. Germline loops: CDR1 SGDLS, CDR2 YYNGEE. With 4 bases clipped from V and 0 bases from J, the junction kept 6 bases outside the gene matches. The length of the CDR3 is 16 residues. CDR3 nucleotides: TGTGCCAGCAGCCAAGGGACAGGCCTCTCTGGAAACACCATATATTTT. The encoded protein is CASSQGTGLSGNTIYF.

The chain couples TRBV10-3 to TRBJ1-2; TRBD1 might be the D (6 bases). Trimming left V 6 bases short and J 7 bases short, with 18 bases between. This CDR3 spans 14 amino acids. Per the germline V gene, CDR1 is ENHRY and CDR2 is SYGVKD. The CDR3 DNA is TGTGCCATCAGCCCAAGGGGGGGCCTGGGTGGCTACACCTTC. This codes for CAISPRGGLGGYTF.

The sample holds one count of this clone. This rearrangement joins TRBV7-6 to TRBJ1-1; D not resolved. Trimming cost V 6 bases and J 1 base, with 12 bases left between them. The CDR3 consists of 14 residues. CDR1 and CDR2 from the germline V gene are SGHVS and FNYEAQ. The CDR3 nucleotides read TGTGCCAGCAGACCCCCTTGGCCGAACACTGAAGCTTTCTTT. Translating it yields CASRPPWPNTEAFF. The entire variable domain, with the rest obtained from reference TRBV7-6 and TRBJ1-1, is as follows: GAGVSQSPRYKVTKRGQDVALRCDPISGHVSLYWYRQALGQGPEFLTYFNYEAQQDKSGLPNDRFSAERPEGSISTLTIQRTEQRDSAMYRCASRPPWPNTEAFFGQGTRLTVV.

The V gene is TRBV2, the J gene TRBJ1-2; D gene uncertain. Between the trimmed V and J ends, which lost 0 bases and 8 bases, there was a span of 10 bases. The germline CDR1 and CDR2 sequences are SNHLY and FYNNEI. The CDR3 totals 13 residues. Here the CDR3 DNA reads TGTGCCAGCAGTGAAGCGGTATTGCGCGGCTACACCTTC. As protein: CASSEAVLRGYTF.

This clone was picked up one time. The chain carries TRBV7-2 and TRBJ2-1; 14 bases agree with TRBD2. CDR1 is SGHTA and CDR2 is FQGNSA in the germline V gene. The CDR3 extends over 18 amino acids. Germline trimming cut 1 base from V and 7 bases from J; bases unmatched to any gene: 9. Written as DNA, the CDR3 is TGTGCCAGCAGCTTAGGACTAGCGGGGGGGCGGAGTGGGAATGAGCAGTTCTTC. As protein: CASSLGLAGGRSGNEQFF.

The genes are TRBV4-1 and TRBJ1-3; the match to TRBD1 covers 7 bases. V dropped 5 bases and J dropped 4; count of bases not matched to a gene: 14. Germline V gene data show CDR1 as MGHRA and CDR2 as YSYEKL. The CDR3 is 17 amino acids. CDR3 sequence reads: CASSSLPAGGRGNTIYF. CDR3 sequence (DNA): TGCGCCAGCAGCTCCCTTCCCGCAGGGGGAAGGGGAAACACCATATATTTT.

The rearrangement joins TRBV6-2 or TRBV6-3 to TRBJ1-1; D unclear. Germline CDR1 is MNHEY and CDR2 is SVGEGT. The CDR3 consists of 11 residues. Trimming left V 4 bases short and J 7 bases short, with 7 bases between. This chain's CDR3 is CASSFRGEAFF. CDR3 coding DNA: TGTGCCAGCAGTTTCCGGGGTGAAGCTTTCTTT.

The gene calls are TRBV15 and TRBJ1-5; a possible D gene is TRBD1 (6 bases). CDR1 is LNHNV, CDR2 YYDKDF, per germline (reference sequence). CDR3 length: 15 amino acids. V was trimmed by 0 bases and J by 7 bases, leaving 13 bases between them. CDR3 sequence: CATSRDPGVGQPQHF. The DNA for the CDR3 is TGTGCCACCAGCAGAGACCCAGGGGTGGGACAGCCCCAGCATTTT.

In this sample, this clone turned up a few times. V and J are TRBV18 and TRBJ1-2; weak D call: TRBD1 (5 bases). The CDR3 is 13 residues long. The germline V and J ends were trimmed by 6 bases and 6 bases, with 14 bases remaining between them. The germline V gene has CDR1 KGHSH and CDR2 LQKENI. CDR3: CASSPDRINGYTF. Written as DNA, the CDR3 is TGTGCCAGCTCCCCAGACAGAATTAATGGCTACACCTTC.

This clone has just a few counts. The V gene is TRBV5-1, the J gene TRBJ1-2; 8 positions agree with TRBD1. The germline V gene has CDR1 SGHRS and CDR2 YFSETQ. V was pared by 0 bases and J by 6 bases, with 4 bases of the junction left unmatched. The CDR3 totals 14 residues. Here the CDR3 reads CASSLAGGIDGYTF. The CDR3 nucleotides read TGCGCCAGCAGCTTGGCAGGGGGCATCGATGGCTACACCTTC.